The 20 T cell receptor beta chains in this list originate from one sample, sequenced in a study of T cell responses to AZD1222 COVID-19 vaccine. Clones were sequenced by immunoSEQ multiplex PCR, and TCRdb holds only the in-frame ones, with some missing. The table has 95,000 to 100,000 clones, 87% seen once. Material: peripheral blood, obtained 28 days after the second AZD1222 dose. Every receptor here comes from an adult who received the AZD1222 COVID-19 vaccine.

The count of this clone is one. The chain carries TRBV5-1 and TRBJ1-1, with D unresolved. Trimming took 5 bases from V and 0 from J, leaving 8 bases between them. The germline V gene encodes CDR1 SGHRS and CDR2 YFSETQ. The CDR3 extends over 13 amino acids. The CDR3 coding sequence is TGCGCCAGCAGGTCAGGAGTGAACACTGAAGCTTTCTTT. Amino acid sequence: CASRSGVNTEAFF.

This rearrangement joins TRBV5-1 to TRBJ2-1; TRBD2 aligns across 13 bases. Germline CDR1 is SGHRS and CDR2 is YFSETQ. V gave up 3 bases and J gave up 4 bases; unmatched junction bases: 4. This CDR3 contains 16 residues. The CDR3 region has the DNA TGCGCCAGCAGCTCGGGACTAGCGGGAATGTACAATGAGCAGTTCTTC. This codes for CASSSGLAGMYNEQFF.

V gene TRBV6-5 combines with J gene TRBJ2-7; perhaps D is TRBD1 or TRBD2 (5 bases each). Germline CDR1 reads MNHEY; CDR2 reads SVGAGI. This CDR3 comprises 13 residues. Trimming removed 6 bases from V and 5 bases from J, with 14 bases in between. CDR3 bases: TGTGCCAGCAGCCACGAGAGGGGTAACGAGCAGTACTTC. Its protein product is CASSHERGNEQYF.

The chain links TRBV10-3 to TRBJ2-5; 8 bases agree with TRBD1. The CDR3 consists of 17 residues. V shed 0 bases, J shed 4 bases, and the junction held 10 bases outside the gene matches. CDR1 ENHRY and CDR2 SYGVKD come from the germline V gene. The CDR3 is CAISESFGQGGGETQYF. DNA for the CDR3: TGTGCCATCAGTGAGTCCTTTGGACAGGGAGGCGGAGAGACCCAGTACTTC.

The chain couples TRBV19 to TRBJ1-5; D perhaps matches TRBD1 (6 bases). CDR1 is LNHDA and CDR2 is SQIVND in the germline V gene (reference sequence). V lost 9 bases and J lost 3, with 9 bases in between. The CDR3 runs 12 residues. In nucleotides, the CDR3 is TGTGCCAGCGGACAGTTCAATCAGCCCCAGCATTTT. Protein sequence: CASGQFNQPQHF.

The genes are TRBV5-4 and TRBJ1-1; D uncertain. Germline-derived CDR1 and CDR2 are SGHNT and YYREEE (reference sequence). Trimming took 1 base from V and 5 from J, leaving 18 bases between them. The CDR3 runs to 16 residues. This CDR3 is CASSLTEGADGTEAFF. In DNA form, the CDR3 reads TGTGCCAGCAGCTTGACGGAGGGAGCTGACGGGACTGAAGCTTTCTTT.

The V call is TRBV28, the J call TRBJ2-2; 10 bases agree with TRBD2. This CDR3 has 15 amino acids. CDR1 is MDHEN, CDR2 SYDVKM, per germline. The J segment lost 7 bases and the V segment lost 4 bases, leaving 6 bases of the junction unmatched. CDR3 nucleotides: TGTGCCAGCAGTTATAGCGGGAGGATTATCGGGGAGCTGTTTTTT. It is translated as CASSYSGRIIGELFF.

The chain is built from TRBV18 and TRBJ2-1; TRBD2 matches at 9 bases. The CDR3 sequence is 17 residues long. The germline V gene has CDR1 KGHSH and CDR2 LQKENI. Trimming took 0 bases from V and 1 from J; bases not matched to a gene: 4. The CDR3 DNA sequence: TGTGCCAGCTCACCACCGTTAGCGGGGGAGTCCTACAATGAGCAGTTCTTC. It yields the protein CASSPPLAGESYNEQFF.

This clone was detected only once. The chain uses TRBV5-4 and TRBJ2-7; 8 bases line up with TRBD2. Germline V gene lookup returns CDR1 SGHNT and CDR2 YYREEE (reference sequence). The CDR3 extends over 15 amino acids. J lost 2 bases, V lost 4 bases, and 8 bases had no gene match. The CDR3 DNA reads TGTGCCAGCAGCCGGGGGGGAGAGGGTACCTACGAGCAGTACTTC. Protein sequence: CASSRGGEGTYEQYF. The variable domain in full, with the rest retrieved from reference TRBV5-4 and TRBJ2-7, is ETGVTQSPTHLIKTRGQQVTLRCSSQSGHNTVSWYQQALGQGPQFIFQYYREEENGRGNFPPRFSGLQFPNYSSELNVNALELDDSALYLCASSRGGEGTYEQYFGPGTRLTVT.

This clone came up once. CDR3 DNA sequence: TGCGCCAGCAGCCCGACTGTTCCCTACAATGAGCAGTTCTTC. It translates to CASSPTVPYNEQFF. The chain joins TRBV5-1 to TRBJ2-1; unclear D gene. The CDR3 has 14 residues. The germline V gene has CDR1 SGHRS and CDR2 YFSETQ. V was trimmed by 4 bases and J by 2 bases, leaving 10 bases between them.

This chain connects TRBV6-6 to TRBJ2-1; D possibly corresponds to TRBD2 (6 bases). The CDR3 extends over 17 amino acids. Germline CDR1 and CDR2: MNHNY and SVGAGI (reference sequence). Trimming took off 5 bases at V and 8 bases at J, with 25 bases between the two ends. DNA of the CDR3: TGTGCCAGCAGTCCTGGTCCTTTACGGGAGCCCAGCCATGAGCAGTTCTTC. It specifies CASSPGPLREPSHEQFF.

CDR3 in amino acids: CASSRGAGETQYF. The CDR3 DNA sequence: TGCGCCAGCAGCCGGGGTGCCGGGGAGACCCAGTACTTC. The rearrangement joins TRBV5-1 to TRBJ2-5, with D tentatively TRBD2 (5 bases). Germline loops: CDR1 SGHRS, CDR2 YFSETQ. The CDR3 is made up of 13 amino acids. Trimming pared 4 bases from V and 5 bases from J, leaving 12 bases between. Variable domain in full (rest from reference TRBV5-1 and TRBJ2-5): KAGVTQTPRYLIKTRGQQVTLSCSPISGHRSVSWYQQTPGQGLQFLFEYFSETQRNKGNFPGRFSGRQFSNSRSEMNVSTLELGDSALYLCASSRGAGETQYFGPGTRLLVL.

This sequence joins TRBV5-6 and TRBJ2-7; 8 bases fit TRBD1. V shed 2 bases and J 0 bases; nucleotides not matched to a gene: 4. CDR3 length: 15 residues. Germline-derived CDR1 and CDR2 are SGHDT and YYEEEE. CDR3 bases: TGTGCCAGCAGCTTCAGGGGGCTCGGCTCCTACGAGCAGTACTTC. As protein: CASSFRGLGSYEQYF.

This sequence joins TRBV28 and TRBJ1-5, with D unclear. With 3 bases removed from V and 4 bases from J, the gap between germline ends came to 16 bases. The CDR3 is 16 residues long. Per the germline V gene, CDR1 is MDHEN and CDR2 is SYDVKM. The CDR3 DNA sequence: TGTGCCAGCAGTTTCGGTTCGGGCGGTCTAAATCAGCCCCAGCATTTT. Encoded protein: CASSFGSGGLNQPQHF.

The chain combines TRBV5-5 with TRBJ2-3; the D is unclear. Germline values: CDR1 SGHKS, CDR2 YYEKEE (reference sequence). The CDR3 spans 14 residues. V was pared by 2 bases and J by 3 bases, with 10 bases between. The CDR3 DNA sequence: TGTGCCAGCAGCTTCGGACGGGCGACAGATACGCAGTATTTT. The encoded protein is CASSFGRATDTQYF.

The chain carries TRBV5-6 and TRBJ1-2; TRBD1 agrees at 8 bases. Germline V gene data show CDR1 as SGHDT and CDR2 as YYEEEE. After removal of 1 base from V and 2 bases from J, the junction contained 1 base not matched to a gene. The CDR3 covers 14 residues. The CDR3 region is CASSLRDRNYGYTF. For the CDR3, the DNA is TGTGCCAGCAGCTTGAGGGACAGGAACTATGGCTACACCTTC.

V usage is TRBV5-8 and J usage is TRBJ2-7, with D possibly called TRBD1 or TRBD2 (5 bases each). V lost 3 bases to trimming and J lost 7 bases, with 11 bases between them. Germline V gene data show CDR1 as SGHTS and CDR2 as YDEGEE. This CDR3 is built from 12 residues. The CDR3 coding sequence is TGTGCCAGCAGCTGGGGGACGAATGAGCAGTACTTC. It encodes CASSWGTNEQYF.

The chain is built from TRBV6-5 and TRBJ1-2; 8 bases line up with TRBD1. This CDR3 region has 12 residues. V shed 8 bases and J 5 bases; nucleotides not matched to a gene: 4. Germline loops: CDR1 MNHEY, CDR2 SVGAGI. In nucleotides, the CDR3 is TGTGCCAGCTTGGACAGGGCGTATGGCTACACCTTC. Amino acids: CASLDRAYGYTF.

The V call is TRBV12-5, the J call TRBJ1-1; D gene uncertain. Trimming stripped 2 bases from V and 0 bases from J, with 10 bases between. Germline-derived CDR1 and CDR2 are LGHNT and FRNRAP. The CDR3 loop spans 15 amino acids. The CDR3 coding sequence is TGTGCTAGTGGTTTGTTAGGGATCATGAACACTGAAGCTTTCTTT. Translation: CASGLLGIMNTEAFF. The full variable domain, completed using reference TRBV12-5 and TRBJ1-1, is DARVTQTPRHKVTEMGQEVTMRCQPILGHNTVFWYRQTMMQGLELLAYFRNRAPLDDSGMPKDRFSAEMPDATLATLKIQPSEPRDSAVYFCASGLLGIMNTEAFFGQGTRLTVV.

This sequence joins TRBV6-5 and TRBJ2-3, with a weak D call TRBD2 (5 bases). The germline CDR1 and CDR2 sequences are MNHEY and SVGAGI. V lost 2 bases to trimming and J lost 2 bases, with 11 bases between them. The CDR3 is made up of 15 amino acids. The CDR3 nucleotides are TGTGCCAGCAGTTACAGCCCGGGGTTCACAGATACGCAGTATTTT. Protein: CASSYSPGFTDTQYF.